The 32 T cell receptor beta chains below come from one sample, sequenced in a study of T cell responses to AZD1222 COVID-19 vaccine. TCRdb keeps only in-frame clones here, not all; method: immunoSEQ multiplex PCR. The data hold about 180,000 clones, with around nine tenths observed a single time. Source: peripheral blood, taken on day 0 of AZD1222 vaccination. The receptor set was obtained from an adult in good health.

V and J are TRBV6-5 and TRBJ1-2; the D is unclear. The CDR3 loop spans 13 amino acids. Trimming removed 1 base at V and 8 bases at J, with 11 bases between. Germline CDR1 MNHEY, CDR2 SVGAGI. The CDR3 loop reads CASSYFGAGGYTF. CDR3 nucleotides: TGTGCCAGCAGTTACTTTGGTGCCGGAGGCTACACCTTC.

The chain has TRBV5-8 and TRBJ2-3; TRBD1 matches at 7 bases. The CDR3 has 13 residues. The ends lost 7 bases at V and 6 bases at J; junction bases unmatched: 8. CDR1 and CDR2 from the germline V gene are SGHTS and YDEGEE. Written as DNA, the CDR3 is TGTGCCAGCTCGGAAGGGGGCGCGGATACGCAGTATTTT. It is translated as CASSEGGADTQYF. Combining the CDR3 with reference TRBV5-8 and TRBJ2-3 gives the whole variable domain EAGVTQSPTHLIKTRGQQATLRCSPISGHTSVYWYQQALGLGLQFLLWYDEGEERNRGNFPPRFSGRQFPNYSSELNVNALELEDSALYLCASSEGGADTQYFGPGTRLTVL.

This chain joins TRBV18 and TRBJ1-2, with a weak D call TRBD1 (6 bases). V was pared by 4 bases and J by 4 bases, with 10 bases between. The germline CDR1 and CDR2 sequences are KGHSH and LQKENI. This CDR3 comprises 13 residues. CDR3 in amino acids: CASSLDRIYGYTF. CDR3 DNA sequence: TGTGCCAGCTCACTAGACAGGATCTATGGCTACACCTTC.

The rearrangement links TRBV9 to TRBJ2-7; tentatively, D is TRBD2 (5 bases). This CDR3 spans 16 amino acids. V gave up 0 bases and J gave up 0 bases, with 13 bases separating them. Germline V gene data show CDR1 as SGDLS and CDR2 as YYNGEE. The CDR3 loop is CASSVGIAPSSYEQYF. Written as DNA, the CDR3 is TGTGCCAGCAGCGTAGGTATAGCGCCCAGCTCCTACGAGCAGTACTTC. The full variable domain, its missing parts supplied by reference TRBV9 and TRBJ2-7, is DSGVTQTPKHLITATGQRVTLRCSPRSGDLSVYWYQQSLDQGLQFLIQYYNGEERAKGNILERFSAQQFPDLHSELNLSSLELGDSALYFCASSVGIAPSSYEQYFGPGTRLTVT.

The chain combines TRBV7-9 with TRBJ2-7; 12 nucleotides agree with TRBD1. After removal of 5 bases from V and 6 bases from J, the junction contained 2 bases not matched to a gene. The CDR3 loop spans 13 amino acids. Germline V gene sequence: CDR1 SEHNR, CDR2 FQNEAQ (reference sequence). CDR3 protein: CASSPGQGAEQYF. The CDR3 region has the DNA TGTGCCAGCAGCCCGGGACAGGGGGCCGAGCAGTACTTC.

The rearrangement links TRBV27 to TRBJ1-1; 8 bases map to TRBD1. V was pared by 4 bases and J by 0 bases, with 4 bases of the junction left unmatched. Germline CDR1 MNHEY, CDR2 SMNVEV (reference sequence). This CDR3 is built from 15 residues. CDR3 region: CASSSGTGVNTEAFF. The CDR3 DNA follows: TGTGCCAGCAGTTCCGGGACAGGAGTGAACACTGAAGCTTTCTTT.

The J gene is TRBJ2-2, the V gene TRBV2; 9 nucleotides align to TRBD2. V gave up 8 bases and J gave up 6 bases; unmatched junction bases: 7. Germline V gives CDR1 SNHLY, CDR2 FYNNEI. This CDR3 has 14 residues. The CDR3 reads CASAGGGVPGELFF. The CDR3 DNA reads as TGTGCCAGCGCCGGCGGGGGGGTACCCGGGGAGCTGTTTTTT.

The V gene is TRBV19, the J gene TRBJ1-2; TRBD1 matches 7 bases. The V gene's germline CDR1 is LNHDA and CDR2 SQIVND (reference sequence). This CDR3 region has 13 residues. V shed 6 bases and J 1 base; nucleotides not matched to a gene: 2. In DNA form, the CDR3 reads TGTGCCAGTAGCGACAGGGTTAACTATGGCTACACCTTC. The encoded protein is CASSDRVNYGYTF.

As for this clone: Germline is not matched at one junction end, which may reflect a read error. The sample contains more than one DNA sequence encoding this CDR3. The rearrangement joins TRBV7-8 to TRBJ1-1; 8 bases match TRBD1. CDR3 size: 13 residues. The germline CDR1 and CDR2 sequences are SGHVS and FQNEAQ. The CDR3 bases are TGTGCTAGCAGCAACGGACAGGGCACTGAAGCTTTCTTT. It encodes CASSNGQGTEAFF.

The chain recombines TRBV9 with TRBJ1-3; TRBD1 matches 9 bases. The CDR3 totals 17 residues. The junction had 10 bases not matched to a gene; V was cut back by 4 bases and J by 2 bases. Germline V gene data show CDR1 as SGDLS and CDR2 as YYNGEE. CDR3 amino acids: CASSLQGANGAGNTIYF. CDR3 in DNA: TGTGCCAGCAGCCTACAGGGGGCGAACGGGGCTGGAAACACCATATATTTT.

The chain joins TRBV11-3 to TRBJ2-3, with TRBD2 matching over 13 bases. CDR1 is SGHNT, CDR2 YENEEA, per germline. The trim removed 6 bases at V and 4 bases at J, leaving 4 bases unmatched. This CDR3 spans 15 amino acids. This chain's CDR3 is CASRRTSGGADTQYF. The CDR3 nucleotides are TGTGCCAGCAGACGGACTAGCGGGGGCGCAGATACGCAGTATTTT.

This clone was detected only once. V and J are TRBV4-2 and TRBJ2-1; 15 bases line up with TRBD2. Germline V gene lookup returns CDR1 LGHNA and CDR2 YNFKEQ. This CDR3 spans 21 amino acids. V was pared by 0 bases and J by 0 bases, with 9 bases of the junction left unmatched. In nucleotides, the CDR3 is TGTGCCAGCAGCCAAGATTGGGGACTAGCGGGGGGCGACCTCTCCTACAATGAGCAGTTCTTC. Translated: CASSQDWGLAGGDLSYNEQFF.

The gene calls are TRBV15 and TRBJ2-2, with D tentatively TRBD1 or TRBD2 (6 bases each). Germline-derived CDR1 and CDR2 are LNHNV and YYDKDF (reference sequence). V was pared by 4 bases and J by 5 bases, with 11 bases between. CDR3 length: 14 residues. This chain's CDR3 is CATSTGADTGELFF. CDR3 sequence (DNA): TGTGCCACCAGCACGGGGGCGGATACCGGGGAGCTGTTTTTT.

This clone was picked up one time. The gene calls are TRBV14 and TRBJ2-1; 9 bases line up with TRBD1. The CDR3 runs 16 residues. Looked up from germline, CDR1 is SGHDN and CDR2 is FVKESK. The junction had 3 bases not matched to a gene; V was cut back by 1 base and J by 2 bases. The CDR3 loop is CASSQADRGAYNEQFF. The CDR3 DNA is TGTGCCAGCAGCCAAGCCGACAGGGGGGCCTACAATGAGCAGTTCTTC.

The chain joins TRBV12-3 or TRBV12-4 to TRBJ2-7, with D perhaps matching TRBD2 (6 bases). The CDR3 contains 12 residues. V lost 6 bases and J 6 bases, leaving 12 bases between the germline ends. The CDR3 nucleotides are TGTGCCAGCAGCAGACCCGGGGGCGAGCAGTACTTC. Its translation: CASSRPGGEQYF.

The rearrangement uses TRBV2 and TRBJ2-5, with D possibly TRBD2 on 7 matching bases. Looked up from germline, CDR1 is SNHLY and CDR2 is FYNNEI. Trimming left V 6 bases short and J 5 bases short, with 16 bases between. This CDR3 contains 14 residues. DNA for the CDR3: TGTGCCAGCAGGCCCTCCAGGGGAGGGGAGACCCAGTACTTC. This gives the protein CASRPSRGGETQYF.

The V and J genes are TRBV5-5 and TRBJ1-5; TRBD1 agrees at 7 bases. This CDR3 has 15 amino acids. The junction had 5 bases not matched to a gene; V was cut back by 1 base and J by 4 bases. The germline gives CDR1 SGHKS, CDR2 YYEKEE (reference sequence). The CDR3 protein is CASSLTAGGNQPQHF. CDR3 sequence (DNA): TGTGCCAGCAGCTTGACGGCAGGGGGGAATCAGCCCCAGCATTTT.

The gene calls are TRBV10-3 and TRBJ1-1; D not resolved. V lost 8 bases, J lost 1 base, and 14 bases lay in between. This CDR3 is built from 14 residues. In germline, CDR1 is ENHRY, CDR2 SYGVKD. The CDR3 loop is CAILPQLGNTEAFF. DNA of the CDR3: TGTGCCATCCTTCCCCAGCTTGGGAACACTGAAGCTTTCTTT.

This clone was observed a single time. The V and J genes are TRBV19 and TRBJ2-3, with D possibly being TRBD1 (6 bases). Germline V CDR1 and CDR2: LNHDA, SQIVND (reference sequence). This CDR3 has 14 amino acids. V was clipped by 4 bases and J by 0 bases, with 8 bases between them. For the CDR3, the DNA is TGTGCCAGTAGTAAAACAGGGAGCACAGATACGCAGTATTTT. This translates into CASSKTGSTDTQYF.

The CDR3 DNA reads TGTGCCAGCAGCTACTTACTGGGGGAAAAACTGTTTTTT. It encodes CASSYLLGEKLFF. V usage is TRBV25-1 and J usage is TRBJ1-4; no firm D call. Trimming removed 6 bases at V and 8 bases at J, with 13 bases between. There are 13 residues in the CDR3. Germline CDR1 MGHDK, CDR2 SYGVNS.

J is TRBJ2-3 and V is TRBV27, with D perhaps TRBD2 (6 bases). With 2 bases removed from V and 2 bases from J, the gap between germline ends came to 23 bases. Per the germline V gene, CDR1 is MNHEY and CDR2 is SMNVEV (reference sequence). This CDR3 is built from 19 residues. The CDR3 reads CASSLGTGVPRRFTDTQYF. For the CDR3, the DNA is TGTGCCAGCAGTTTAGGGACTGGAGTTCCTCGTCGCTTCACAGATACGCAGTATTTT.

V usage is TRBV20-1 and J usage is TRBJ1-2, with D maybe TRBD1 (6 bases). From germline, CDR1 is DFQATT and CDR2 SNEGSKA (reference sequence). Trimming pared 5 bases from V and 8 bases from J, leaving 9 bases between. The CDR3 sequence is 10 residues long. Here the CDR3 reads CSAWTDGYTF. DNA for the CDR3: TGCAGTGCTTGGACAGACGGCTACACCTTC.

This clone was observed a single time. In DNA, the CDR3 is TGTGCCAGCAGTTTCGGAGTGAGCACTGAAGCTTTCTTT. Protein sequence: CASSFGVSTEAFF. The chain recombines TRBV27 with TRBJ1-1; D call uncertain. CDR1 and CDR2 (germline): MNHEY, SMNVEV (reference sequence). The CDR3 is 13 residues long. The V gene lost 3 bases and the J gene lost 4 bases, with 9 bases spanning the gap.

This chain links TRBV7-2 with TRBJ2-6; TRBD1 aligns across 7 bases. CDR1 is SGHTA, CDR2 FQGNSA, per germline. The CDR3 length is 16 residues. The junction had 7 bases not matched to a gene; V was cut back by 5 bases and J by 3 bases. CDR3 DNA sequence: TGTGCCAGCAGCGTGGTACCAGGGGGTGGGGCCAACGTCCTGACTTTC. Residues: CASSVVPGGGANVLTF.

The chain combines TRBV7-6 with TRBJ2-7; the match to TRBD2 covers 11 bases. CDR3 size: 15 residues. The V gene end was trimmed by 5 bases and the J gene end by 3 bases; junction bases not matched to a gene: 6. Per germline, CDR1 SGHVS and CDR2 FNYEAQ. The CDR3 is CASSLQTSGDYEQYF. The CDR3 DNA reads TGTGCCAGCAGCCTACAGACTAGCGGGGACTACGAGCAGTACTTC.

This rearrangement joins TRBV5-1 to TRBJ2-7, with 8 bases that match TRBD1. Trimming cost V 4 bases and J 6 bases; bases outside gene matches: 9. Germline V gene sequence: CDR1 SGHRS, CDR2 YFSETQ. CDR3 length equals 14 residues. DNA for the CDR3: TGCGCCAGCAGCCCCGGAGACAGGGGTCCCGAGCAGTACTTC. Protein: CASSPGDRGPEQYF.

This chain's CDR3 is CASSRREGTENTEAFF. The CDR3, as DNA: TGTGCCAGCAGCCGTAGAGAAGGGACAGAGAACACTGAAGCTTTCTTT. V gene TRBV11-2 combines with J gene TRBJ1-1; 7 positions match TRBD1. The V gene's germline CDR1 is SGHAT and CDR2 FQNNGV. After removal of 5 bases from V and 1 base from J, the junction contained 10 bases not matched to a gene. The CDR3 is 16 amino acids.

The V gene is TRBV6-5, the J gene TRBJ2-7; D may be TRBD1 (6 bases). This CDR3 region has 15 residues. V was trimmed by 3 bases and J by 0 bases, leaving 12 bases between them. Germline values: CDR1 MNHEY, CDR2 SVGAGI. CDR3 region: CASSYGGQSSYEQYF. The DNA of the CDR3 is TGTGCCAGCAGTTATGGTGGACAGAGCTCCTACGAGCAGTACTTC.

J is TRBJ1-2 and V is TRBV6-2 or TRBV6-3, with D unclear. Trimming took 6 bases from V and 0 from J, leaving 17 bases between them. This CDR3 has 16 amino acids. The germline CDR1 and CDR2 sequences are MNHEY and SVGEGT. The DNA for the CDR3 is TGTGCCAGCAGCCACAGTCCTCGCTCCTCTAACTATGGCTACACCTTC. The encoded protein is CASSHSPRSSNYGYTF.

About this clone itself: Other DNA sequences within the sample encode an identical CDR3. The chain has TRBV6-5 and TRBJ2-7, with TRBD2 identical over 11 bases. CDR1 MNHEY and CDR2 SVGAGI come from the germline V gene. Trimming cost V 6 bases and J 0 bases; bases outside gene matches: 4. The CDR3 is made up of 15 amino acids. The CDR3 coding sequence is TGTGCCAGCAGCCGACTAGCGGGAAGCTCCTACGAGCAGTACTTC. Amino acids: CASSRLAGSSYEQYF.

This clone was seen a single time. The chain combines TRBV10-3 with TRBJ1-5, with a weak D call TRBD1 (6 bases). This CDR3 region has 17 residues. Germline CDR1 is ENHRY and CDR2 is SYGVKD. Deletions cut 0 bases from V and 2 bases from J, with 14 bases between. CDR3 residues: CAISESKGGEGNQPQHF. DNA for the CDR3: TGTGCCATCAGTGAGTCGAAGGGGGGCGAGGGCAATCAGCCCCAGCATTTT.

V gene TRBV7-8 combines with J gene TRBJ2-7; D assignment may be TRBD1 or TRBD2 (5 bases each). The CDR3 totals 14 residues. The ends were cut back, 5 bases at V and 1 base at J, with 12 bases in the middle. The germline V gene has CDR1 SGHVS and CDR2 FQNEAQ. CDR3 in amino acids: CASSHGTQSYEQYF. The DNA of the CDR3 is TGTGCCAGCAGCCACGGGACGCAGTCCTACGAGCAGTACTTC.